The clone carrying this T cell receptor (beta chain) was picked up many times. Its cognate antigen is unknown. CDR3 size: 14 residues. Trimming removed 0 bases at V and 1 base at J, with 6 bases between. Germline V gene sequence: CDR1 SGHVS, CDR2 FQNEAQ. The data derive from a study of molecular identifiers for immune sequencing clone quantification. Whole-study findings and limits: More than 97% of effector molecules, versus under 1% of naive-cell molecules, belonged to clones above 20 RNA copies. Clone sizes that are highly expanded could be underestimated when identical TCR molecules share a barcode.

TCRdb called the PCR reads again in MiXCR, with one record for every CDR3 protein. The table lists over 600,000 distinct CDR3 sequences, 15% to 20% of them singletons. Sequenced sample: naive CD8+ T cells from blood, with Jurkat cell RNA spiked in. Subset specified: FACS-sorted CD8+CD4-CCR7+CD45RA+ naive T cells. This chain links TRBV7-8 with TRBJ1-1; unclear D gene. The TCR was taken from a human donor in good health. Some libraries in this study had Jurkat cell RNA spiked in. In nucleotides, the CDR3 is TGTGCCAGCAGCTTAGCGTATGGGAACACTGAAGCTTTCTTT. It yields the protein CASSLAYGNTEAFF.